The 17 T cell receptor beta chains listed next were all sequenced from one sample in a study of T cell responses to AZD1222 COVID-19 vaccine. The protocol was immunoSEQ multiplex PCR, while the TCRdb copy is restricted to in-frame clones and leaves out a portion. Seen here are 75,000 to 95,000 clones, 85% observed once, and the top ten hold over 3.5%. Material: peripheral blood, obtained 28 days after the second AZD1222 dose. The origin of the receptors is an adult who received the AZD1222 COVID-19 vaccine.

The rearrangement uses TRBV11-2 and TRBJ2-7; TRBD1 matches at 9 bases. Unmatched junction bases numbered 11, after V lost 5 bases and J lost 3 bases. Germline V gene data show CDR1 as SGHAT and CDR2 as FQNNGV. This CDR3 is built from 16 residues. CDR3 in amino acids: CASSPLSRDRDYEQYF. CDR3 sequence (DNA): TGTGCCAGCAGCCCCCTGTCCCGGGACAGGGACTACGAGCAGTACTTC.

The chain is built from TRBV6-1 and TRBJ1-6; tentatively, D is TRBD1 (5 bases). CDR1 and CDR2 (germline): MNHNS, SASEGT. Deletions cut 10 bases from V and 0 bases from J, with 13 bases between. The CDR3 spans 15 residues. The CDR3 is CATGDVGSYNSPLHF. In nucleotides, the CDR3 is TGTGCCACCGGGGACGTCGGCTCCTATAATTCACCCCTCCACTTT.

The chain recombines TRBV11-2 with TRBJ2-7; no clear D gene. CDR3 length: 13 residues. The germline V gene has CDR1 SGHAT and CDR2 FQNNGV. The V end lost 1 base, the J end lost 3 bases, and 7 bases lay between the germline ends. CDR3: CASSLASNYEQYF. The CDR3 bases are TGTGCCAGCAGCTTAGCATCCAACTACGAGCAGTACTTC.

This chain joins TRBV28 and TRBJ2-1; D gene ambiguous. V was cut by 0 bases and J by 9 bases, with 3 bases left in between. The CDR3 is 11 residues long. CDR1 is MDHEN, CDR2 SYDVKM, per germline. The CDR3 loop is CASSLWVEQFF. The CDR3 DNA is TGTGCCAGCAGTTTATGGGTTGAGCAGTTCTTC.

V usage is TRBV29-1 and J usage is TRBJ2-1; no clear D. Per germline, CDR1 SQVTM and CDR2 ANQGSEA. V lost 2 bases, J lost 8 bases, and 7 bases lay in between. This CDR3 region has 11 residues. DNA for the CDR3: TGCAGCGTTGAACGGTGGGATGAGCAGTTCTTC. Amino acid sequence: CSVERWDEQFF.

The gene calls are TRBV2 and TRBJ2-3; a possible D gene is TRBD1 (6 bases). V lost 6 bases to trimming and J lost 2 bases, with 18 bases between them. In germline, CDR1 is SNHLY, CDR2 FYNNEI. The CDR3 is 16 residues long. The CDR3 region has the DNA TGTGCCAGCAGGCAGACAGGACTCCTTAACACAGATACGCAGTATTTT. Translating gives CASRQTGLLNTDTQYF. Based on the CDR3 plus reference TRBV2 and TRBJ2-3, the full variable domain is EPEVTQTPSHQVTQMGQEVILRCVPISNHLYFYWYRQILGQKVEFLVSFYNNEISEKSEIFDDQFSVERPDGSNFTLKIRSTKLEDSAMYFCASRQTGLLNTDTQYFGPGTRLTVL.

V and J are TRBV18 and TRBJ2-1; the D call may be TRBD1 or TRBD2 (5 bases each). Trimming took 5 bases from V and 4 from J, leaving 15 bases between them. Germline V CDR1 and CDR2: KGHSH, LQKENI. The CDR3 runs to 15 residues. The CDR3: CASSAPGQWYNEQFF. The CDR3 coding sequence is TGTGCCAGCTCAGCCCCGGGGCAGTGGTACAATGAGCAGTTCTTC.

This chain connects TRBV29-1 to TRBJ2-5, with D perhaps TRBD2 (6 bases). CDR3 length: 14 amino acids. V gave up 7 bases and J gave up 4 bases, with 19 bases separating them. From germline, CDR1 is SQVTM and CDR2 ANQGSEA. This CDR3 is CSAGGTGAPETQYF. For the CDR3, the DNA is TGCAGCGCTGGAGGGACGGGAGCCCCAGAGACCCAGTACTTC.

The chain recombines TRBV5-1 with TRBJ1-2, with 8 bases identical to TRBD1. The J segment lost 12 bases and the V segment lost 4 bases, leaving 11 bases of the junction unmatched. Germline values: CDR1 SGHRS, CDR2 YFSETQ. There are 13 residues in the CDR3. The CDR3 region has the DNA TGCGCCAGCAGCGAGAAGGCAGGGGGCTGGAACACCTTC. Translation: CASSEKAGGWNTF. Based on the CDR3 plus reference TRBV5-1 and TRBJ1-2, the full variable domain is KAGVTQTPRYLIKTRGQQVTLSCSPISGHRSVSWYQQTPGQGLQFLFEYFSETQRNKGNFPGRFSGRQFSNSRSEMNVSTLELGDSALYLCASSEKAGGWNTFGSGTRLTVV.

The CDR3 loop is CASRPRGGNQPQHF. CDR3 DNA: TGTGCCAGCAGACCAAGGGGTGGCAATCAGCCCCAGCATTTT. The chain has TRBV2 and TRBJ1-5; TRBD1 is a possible D gene (5 bases). The germline gives CDR1 SNHLY, CDR2 FYNNEI. The V end lost 6 bases, the J end lost 2 bases, and 11 bases lay between the germline ends. The CDR3 runs 14 residues.

The chain has TRBV12-1 and TRBJ2-7; TRBD2, the D gene given by the table, was not confirmed from the DNA. TRBV12-1 is termed a pseudogene. The CDR3 length is 14 residues. CDR3 DNA: TGTGCCAGCTTCGGACTAGCGGGAACGGAGGAGCAGTACTTC. It specifies CASFGLAGTEEQYF.

The J gene is TRBJ2-6, the V gene TRBV7-9; TRBD1 agrees at 7 bases. This CDR3 contains 16 residues. J was trimmed by 3 bases and V by 4 bases; bases with no gene match: 6. CDR1 and CDR2 from the germline V gene are SEHNR and FQNEAQ (reference sequence). Written as DNA, the CDR3 is TGTGCCAGCAGCTCCTACAGGGGCGGTGGGGCCAACGTCCTGACTTTC. This encodes CASSSYRGGGANVLTF.

Only one count was recorded for this clone. For the CDR3, the DNA is TGTGCCAGCAGCTTTTCTCAGGGGAGGAAGGACGAGCAGTACTTC. This codes for CASSFSQGRKDEQYF. The chain links TRBV7-9 to TRBJ2-7; either TRBD1 or TRBD2 may supply D (6 bases each). Germline loops: CDR1 SEHNR, CDR2 FQNEAQ (reference sequence). The CDR3 contains 15 residues. V gave up 3 bases and J gave up 5 bases, with 17 bases separating them.

The chain links TRBV30 to TRBJ1-1, with D hard to call. The CDR3 totals 11 residues. V gave up 0 bases and J gave up 9 bases, with 8 bases separating them. The germline V gene has CDR1 GTSNPN and CDR2 SVGIG (reference sequence). The CDR3 loop reads CAWSVGRQAFF. The CDR3 nucleotides read TGTGCCTGGAGTGTCGGACGACAAGCTTTCTTT.

J is TRBJ2-3 and V is TRBV24-1; 7 bases line up with TRBD1. The CDR3 sequence is 17 residues long. CDR1 is KGHDR and CDR2 is SFDVKD in the germline V gene. V lost 3 bases, J lost 5 bases, and 13 bases stayed unmatched. CDR3 sequence: CATSDIFTPRGQDTQYF. The DNA for the CDR3 is TGTGCCACCAGTGATATTTTTACACCTAGGGGGCAAGATACGCAGTATTTT.

Concerning this clone: The same CDR3 also results from other DNA sequences found in this sample. The rearrangement joins TRBV15 to TRBJ1-5, with unresolved D. This CDR3 region has 12 residues. Germline CDR1 is LNHNV and CDR2 is YYDKDF (reference sequence). V dropped 1 base and J dropped 7 bases, with 5 bases sitting between them. CDR3 amino acids: CATSRAGQPQHF. The CDR3 DNA is TGTGCCACCAGCAGAGCCGGCCAGCCCCAGCATTTT.

V gene TRBV5-1 combines with J gene TRBJ2-2; 7 bases line up with TRBD2. CDR1 is SGHRS, CDR2 YFSETQ, per germline. V lost 7 bases to trimming and J lost 4 bases; unmatched junction nucleotides: 4. The CDR3 spans 13 residues. The CDR3 protein is CASLASGTGELFF. The CDR3 bases are TGCGCCAGCCTGGCTAGCGGCACCGGGGAGCTGTTTTTT.